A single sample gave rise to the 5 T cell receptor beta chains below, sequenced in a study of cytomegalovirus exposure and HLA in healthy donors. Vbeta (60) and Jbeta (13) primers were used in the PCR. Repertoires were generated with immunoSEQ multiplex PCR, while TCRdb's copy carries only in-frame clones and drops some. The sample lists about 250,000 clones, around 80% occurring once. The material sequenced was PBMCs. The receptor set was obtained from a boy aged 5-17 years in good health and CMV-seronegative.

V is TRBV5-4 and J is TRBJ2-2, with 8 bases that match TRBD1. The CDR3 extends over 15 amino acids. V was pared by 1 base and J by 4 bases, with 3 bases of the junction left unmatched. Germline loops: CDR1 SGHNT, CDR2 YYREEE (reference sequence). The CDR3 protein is CASSLLQGATGELFF. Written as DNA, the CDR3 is TGTGCCAGCAGCTTGCTTCAGGGGGCCACCGGGGAGCTGTTTTTT. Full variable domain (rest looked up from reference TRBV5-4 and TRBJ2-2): ETGVTQSPTHLIKTRGQQVTLRCSSQSGHNTVSWYQQALGQGPQFIFQYYREEENGRGNFPPRFSGLQFPNYSSELNVNALELDDSALYLCASSLLQGATGELFFGEGSRLTVL.

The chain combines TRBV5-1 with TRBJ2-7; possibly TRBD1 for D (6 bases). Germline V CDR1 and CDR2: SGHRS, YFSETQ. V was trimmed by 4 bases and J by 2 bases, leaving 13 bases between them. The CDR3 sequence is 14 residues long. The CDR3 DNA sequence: TGCGCCAGCAGCGAGGACAGACCAGCCTACGAGCAGTACTTC. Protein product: CASSEDRPAYEQYF.

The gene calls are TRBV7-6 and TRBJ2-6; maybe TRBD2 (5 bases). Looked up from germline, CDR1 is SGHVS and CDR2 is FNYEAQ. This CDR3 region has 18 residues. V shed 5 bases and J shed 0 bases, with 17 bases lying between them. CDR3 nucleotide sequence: TGTGCCAGCAGCGGACTTGAACGTGTCGACTCTGGGGCCAACGTCCTGACTTTC. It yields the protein CASSGLERVDSGANVLTF.

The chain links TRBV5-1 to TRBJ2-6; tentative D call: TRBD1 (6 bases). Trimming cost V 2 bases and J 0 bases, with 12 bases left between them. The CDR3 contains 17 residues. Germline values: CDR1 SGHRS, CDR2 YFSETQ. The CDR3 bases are TGCGCCAGCAGCTTAGCCCGGGACACCTCTGGGGCCAACGTCCTGACTTTC. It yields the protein CASSLARDTSGANVLTF.

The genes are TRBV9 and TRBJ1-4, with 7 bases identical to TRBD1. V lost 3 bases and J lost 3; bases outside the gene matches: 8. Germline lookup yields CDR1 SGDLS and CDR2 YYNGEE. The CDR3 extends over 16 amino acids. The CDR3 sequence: CASSAGGPSANEKLFF. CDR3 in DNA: TGTGCCAGCAGCGCAGGGGGACCTTCCGCTAATGAAAAACTGTTTTTT.